The clone carrying this TCR beta chain was seen repeatedly, ten times or more. Antigen: not known. The data stem from a study of neurological immune-mediated disorders. V dropped 0 bases and J dropped 4 bases, with 18 bases sitting between them. In germline, CDR1 is SQVTM, CDR2 ANQGSEA. CDR3 length: 16 amino acids. The cDNA came from 5'RACE, which used 10-nucleotide random UMIs. TCRdb called the 5' RACE reads again in MiXCR, with one record for every CDR3 protein. This table has under 50,000 distinct CDR3 sequences, about a quarter appearing once. Study results and limitations: Across subjects, no CDR3 amino acid sequence appeared in expanded clones of more than one subject, a finding that suggested private repertoires in all groups. Whereas HTLV-1-associated myelopathy showed the most TCR clonal expansion, multiple sclerosis showed the least, with levels below those of healthy controls.

Sequencing input: PBMCs. The chain combines TRBV29-1 with TRBJ1-2; tentatively, D is TRBD1 (5 bases). The sequence was collected from a woman aged 70-85 years in good health. The chain's CDR3 is CSVEDGGDQARYGYTF. The CDR3 DNA reads as TGCAGCGTTGAAGATGGGGGGGACCAAGCGCGCTATGGCTACACCTTC. Looking up the rest from reference TRBV29-1 and TRBJ1-2 gives the full variable domain: SAVISQKPSRDICQRGTSLTIQCQVDSQVTMMFWYRQQPGQSLTLIATANQGSEATYESGFVIDKFPISRPNLTFSTLTVSNMSPEDSSIYLCSVEDGGDQARYGYTFGSGTRLTVV.